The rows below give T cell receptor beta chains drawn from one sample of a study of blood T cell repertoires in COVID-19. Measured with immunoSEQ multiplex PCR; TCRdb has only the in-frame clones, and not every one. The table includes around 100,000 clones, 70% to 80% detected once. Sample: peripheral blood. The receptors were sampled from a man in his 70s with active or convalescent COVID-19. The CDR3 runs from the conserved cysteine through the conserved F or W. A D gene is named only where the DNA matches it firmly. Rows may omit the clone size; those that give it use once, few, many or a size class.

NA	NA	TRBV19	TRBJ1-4	TGTGCCAGTAAAAGGGCGGGACCAACTAATGAAAAACTGTTTTTT	CASKRAGPTNEKLFF
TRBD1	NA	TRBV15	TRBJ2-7	TGTGCCACCAGCAGCCCAGGGGGGTACTTC	CATSSPGGYF
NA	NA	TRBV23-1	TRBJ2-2	TGCGCCAGCAGTCAAATCCCTTTAGCCGGGGAGCTGTTTTTT	CASSQIPLAGELFF
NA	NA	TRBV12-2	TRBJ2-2	TGTGCAAGTCGCTTAAAGGACAACAACACCGGGGAGCTGTTTTTT	CASRLKDNNTGELFF
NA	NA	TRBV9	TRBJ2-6	TGTGCCAGCGGCCCGGGACTCTCTAACCCTGGGGCCAACGTCCTGACTTTC	CASGPGLSNPGANVLTF
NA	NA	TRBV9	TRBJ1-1	TGTGCCAGCAGCGTAGAGCAAACTTCGAACACTGAAGCTTTCTTT	CASSVEQTSNTEAFF
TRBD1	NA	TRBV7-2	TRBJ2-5	TGTGCCAGCAGCATCCCCCGGACAGGGCCCCAAGAGACCCAGTACTTC	CASSIPRTGPQETQYF
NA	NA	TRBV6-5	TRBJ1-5	TGTGCCAGCAGTTTTGGGAGGAGCAATCAGCCCCAGCATTTT	CASSFGRSNQPQHF
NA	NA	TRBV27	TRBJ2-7	TGTGCCAGCAGTTTAATCGGTAAGAGCTCCTACGAGCAGTACTTC	CASSLIGKSSYEQYF
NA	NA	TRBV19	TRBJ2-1	TGTGCCAGTAGTATAGACCCCGGACTATACAATGAGCAGTTCTTC	CASSIDPGLYNEQFF
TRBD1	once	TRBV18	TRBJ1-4	TGTGCCAGCTCACAGGACAGGTGGAGTGAAAAACTGTTTTTT	CASSQDRWSEKLFF
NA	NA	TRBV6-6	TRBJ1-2	TGTGCCAGCACCCACGGAGGGAACTATGGCTACACCTTC	CASTHGGNYGYTF
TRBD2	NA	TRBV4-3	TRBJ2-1	TGCGCCAGCAGCCATGGGACTACTCTCTACAATGAGCAGTTCTTC	CASSHGTTLYNEQFF
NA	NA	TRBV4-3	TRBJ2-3	TGCGCCAGCAGCCAAGATTTCGGGGTAGATACGCAGTATTTT	CASSQDFGVDTQYF
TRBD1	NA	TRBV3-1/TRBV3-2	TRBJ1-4	TGTGCCAGCAGCGGTAGGACAGGGGGGAAAGAAAAACTGTTTTTT	CASSGRTGGKEKLFF
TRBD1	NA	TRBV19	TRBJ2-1	TGTGCCAGTAGTAAATTGGACAGGGGGCGGCTAGTTGGCTCCAATGAGCAGTTCTTC	CASSKLDRGRLVGSNEQFF
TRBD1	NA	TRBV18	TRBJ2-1	TGTGCCAGCTCACCACGGGACAGGGGAAATGAGCAGTTCTTC	CASSPRDRGNEQFF
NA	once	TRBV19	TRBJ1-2	TGTGCCAGTAGTATGAGGAGGCAAAACTATGGCTACACCTTC	CASSMRRQNYGYTF
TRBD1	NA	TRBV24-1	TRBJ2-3	TGTGCCACCAGTGATTTTGAGAGGGGGGACAGGGTGAAAGATACGCAGTATTTT	CATSDFERGDRVKDTQYF
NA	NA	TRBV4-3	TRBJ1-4	TGCGCCAGCAGCCAAGGCGGAGACCCTAATGAAAAACTGTTTTTT	CASSQGGDPNEKLFF
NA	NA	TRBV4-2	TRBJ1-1	TGTGCCAGCAGCCAGTATGACACTGAAGCTTTCTTT	CASSQYDTEAFF
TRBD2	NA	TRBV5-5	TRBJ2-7	TGTGCCAGCAGACAGACTAGCGGTTACTACGAGCAGTACTTC	CASRQTSGYYEQYF
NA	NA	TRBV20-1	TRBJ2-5	TGCAGTGCTACTGACGGAGGCCAAGAGACCCAGTACTTC	CSATDGGQETQYF
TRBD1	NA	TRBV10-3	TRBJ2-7	TGTGCCATCAGTGATCAATCGGGACAGCGAGTCCTTTACGAGCAGTACTTC	CAISDQSGQRVLYEQYF
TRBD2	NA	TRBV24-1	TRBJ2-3	TGTGCCACCAGTGATTTTAAGCGGGGGGGGGTCACAGATACGCAGTATTTT	CATSDFKRGGVTDTQYF
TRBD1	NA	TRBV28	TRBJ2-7	TGTGCCAGCAGCCGCCACCTCCGACAGGGGTGGGAGCAGTACTTC	CASSRHLRQGWEQYF
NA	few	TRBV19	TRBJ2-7	TGTGCCAGTAGTTACGGGGGTAGCTACGAGCAGTACTTC	CASSYGGSYEQYF
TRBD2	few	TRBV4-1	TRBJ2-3	TGCGCCAGCAGCCACGATCCTCTAGCGGGAGGATCGACAGATACGCAGTATTTT	CASSHDPLAGGSTDTQYF
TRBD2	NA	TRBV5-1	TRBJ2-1	TGCGCCAGCAGCCCCTCCCCGGGACTAGCGGGAGACAATGAGCAGTTCTTC	CASSPSPGLAGDNEQFF
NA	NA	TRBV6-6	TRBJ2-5	TGTGCCAGCAGCCTGAACTTCAGGGACATAGGGACCCAGTACTTC	CASSLNFRDIGTQYF
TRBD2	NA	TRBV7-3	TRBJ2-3	TGTGCCAGCAGCTTAGGGACTAGCGGGTGGGTCGGCACAGATACGCAGTATTTT	CASSLGTSGWVGTDTQYF
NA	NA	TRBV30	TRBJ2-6	TGTGCCTGGAGTGTATTGGCTTCTGGGGCCAACGTCCTGACTTTC	CAWSVLASGANVLTF
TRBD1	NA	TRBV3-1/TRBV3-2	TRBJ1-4	TGTGCCAGCAGCCCGAGGTTGCCAGGCAGGGGGATCGTTGGGACTAATGAAAAACTGTTTTTT	CASSPRLPGRGIVGTNEKLFF
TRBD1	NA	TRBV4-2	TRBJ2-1	TGTGCCAGCAGCCAAGGGGACAGGGGACGGTCCTACAATGAGCAGTTCTTC	CASSQGDRGRSYNEQFF
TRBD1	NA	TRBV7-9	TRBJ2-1	TGTGCCAGCAGCTTAGCGGGTTGGGACAGGGACAATGAGCAGTTCTTC	CASSLAGWDRDNEQFF
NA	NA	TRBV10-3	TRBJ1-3	TGTGCCATCAGGGACAACTCTGGAAACACCATATATTTT	CAIRDNSGNTIYF
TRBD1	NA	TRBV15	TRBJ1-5	TGTGCCACCAGCAGTGCCGGGACAGGGGACCAGCCCCAGCATTTT	CATSSAGTGDQPQHF
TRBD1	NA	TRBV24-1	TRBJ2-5	TGTGCCACCTCATCGATATCTTATCCCACGGGACAGGGGGCTAAAGAGACCCAGTACTTC	CATSSISYPTGQGAKETQYF
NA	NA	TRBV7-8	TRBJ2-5	TGTGCCAGCAGCCTAGGGCGGAACTATTTCCAAGAGACCCAGTACTTC	CASSLGRNYFQETQYF
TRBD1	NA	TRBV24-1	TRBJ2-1	TGTGCCACCAGTGATGCCGGGACAGAGCACAATGAGCAGTTCTTC	CATSDAGTEHNEQFF
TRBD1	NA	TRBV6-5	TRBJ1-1	TGTGCCAGCAGTTACTTTCCGGGACAGGGTGCTTTCTTT	CASSYFPGQGAFF
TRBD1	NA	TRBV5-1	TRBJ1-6	TGCGCCAGCAGCGCCACCTCCGGGACAGGAAGCTCACCCCTCCACTTT	CASSATSGTGSSPLHF
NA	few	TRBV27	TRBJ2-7	TGTGCCAGCAGTTTTACAGCTTCTGGCGAGCAGTACTTC	CASSFTASGEQYF
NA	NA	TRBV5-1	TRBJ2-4	TGCGCCAGCAGTGTCGAAGGGGCAGGCGAAAACATTCAGTACTTC	CASSVEGAGENIQYF
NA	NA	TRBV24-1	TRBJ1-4	TGTGCCACCAGTGATTTCGGTCGACATTTTCCGAAAAAACTGTTTTTT	CATSDFGRHFPKKLFF
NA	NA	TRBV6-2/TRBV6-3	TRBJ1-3	TGTGCCAGCAGTTACGGCGACAAAGGAAACACCATATATTTT	CASSYGDKGNTIYF
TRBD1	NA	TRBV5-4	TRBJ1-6	TGTGCCAGCAGCCGGGACAGGGCTAATTCACCCCTCCACTTT	CASSRDRANSPLHF
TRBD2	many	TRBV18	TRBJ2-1	TGTGCCAGCTCCCAAGCGGGGGGACTTGGCAATGAGCAGTTCTTC	CASSQAGGLGNEQFF
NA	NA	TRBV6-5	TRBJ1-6	TGTGCCAGCAGCAGGTTGGAAACAAATTCACCCCTCCACTTT	CASSRLETNSPLHF
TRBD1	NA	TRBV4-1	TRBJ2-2	TGCGCCAGCAGCCAAGGAGGGGGCGGAACCGGGGAGCTGTTTTTT	CASSQGGGGTGELFF